Shown below are 21 T cell receptor beta chains from a single sample sequenced in a study of control samples from healthy donors and cancer patients. Libraries were prepared by immunoSEQ multiplex PCR; TCRdb keeps only in-frame clonotypes and omits some of them. Its listing shows under 200,000 clones. Sequencing used blood. These receptors all come from a woman under 40 in good health.

This sequence joins TRBV7-8 and TRBJ1-2; 8 nucleotides line up with TRBD1. The CDR3 totals 13 residues. CDR1 and CDR2 from the germline V gene are SGHVS and FQNEAQ. V dropped 3 bases and J dropped 8; count of bases not matched to a gene: 5. For the CDR3, the DNA is TGTGCCAGCAGCTTCGGACAGGGTCAGGGCTACACCTTC. It yields the protein CASSFGQGQGYTF.

The chain couples TRBV4-3 to TRBJ2-5; no definite D call. The germline gives CDR1 LGHNA, CDR2 YSLEER. V was clipped by 0 bases and J by 5 bases, with 7 bases between them. The CDR3 is made up of 13 amino acids. CDR3 amino acids: CASSQDRMETQYF. The CDR3 nucleotides read TGCGCCAGCAGCCAAGACAGGATGGAGACCCAGTACTTC.

This sequence joins TRBV27 and TRBJ1-6; 7 bases are a match to TRBD1. V lost 6 bases and J lost 9; bases outside the gene matches: 11. Germline V lookup: CDR1 MNHEY, CDR2 SMNVEV (reference sequence). This CDR3 is built from 15 residues. CDR3: CASRLTGAGGSPLHF. The DNA of the CDR3 is TGTGCCAGCAGATTAACAGGGGCTGGGGGTTCACCCCTCCACTTT.

The chain has TRBV6-2 or TRBV6-3 and TRBJ2-7, with D perhaps TRBD2 (6 bases). Germline assignment: CDR1 MNHEY and CDR2 SVGEGT. The CDR3 is 14 residues long. With 5 bases removed from V and 0 bases from J, the gap between germline ends came to 11 bases. The chain's CDR3 is CASSPRRGSYEQYF. The CDR3 region has the DNA TGTGCCAGCAGTCCGCGGAGGGGCTCCTACGAGCAGTACTTC.

The chain couples TRBV11-2 to TRBJ1-5, with D hard to call. V was shortened by 4 bases and J by 7 bases, with 11 bases between the two germline ends. The CDR3 covers 13 residues. Germline assignment: CDR1 SGHAT and CDR2 FQNNGV. The CDR3: CASSSLLDQPQHF. In DNA form, the CDR3 reads TGTGCCAGCAGCTCCCTCCTGGACCAGCCCCAGCATTTT.

The chain uses TRBV3-1 (or the pseudogene TRBV3-2) and TRBJ2-3; 9 bases match TRBD2. This CDR3 has 15 residues. Germline CDR1 is LGHDT and CDR2 is YNNKEL (reference sequence). V shed 6 bases, J shed 4 bases, and the junction held 8 bases outside the gene matches. CDR3 coding DNA: TGTGCCAGCAGGGAAGCGGGGGGTGGCGCAGATACGCAGTATTTT. Translated: CASREAGGGADTQYF.

The chain joins TRBV29-1 to TRBJ1-1, with D possibly being TRBD1 (5 bases). The germline CDR1 and CDR2 sequences are SQVTM and ANQGSEA. The ends were cut back, 7 bases at V and 8 bases at J, with 11 bases in the middle. CDR3 size: 10 residues. Here the CDR3 reads CSGWGEEAFF. Written as DNA, the CDR3 is TGCAGCGGTTGGGGGGAGGAAGCTTTCTTT.

J is TRBJ2-1 and V is TRBV18, with unresolved D. V was cut by 3 bases and J by 8 bases, with 8 bases left in between. Germline values: CDR1 KGHSH, CDR2 LQKENI. There are 12 residues in the CDR3. The CDR3 loop reads CASSPPGDEQFF. The CDR3 nucleotides read TGTGCCAGCTCACCGCCGGGCGATGAGCAGTTCTTC.

The V and J genes are TRBV3-1 (or the pseudogene TRBV3-2) and TRBJ2-7, with D hard to call. V was trimmed by 0 bases and J by 3 bases, leaving 9 bases between them. Germline V CDR1 and CDR2: LGHDT, YNNKEL (reference sequence). CDR3 size: 14 residues. CDR3 amino acids: CASSQEGFFYEQYF. CDR3 nucleotides: TGTGCCAGCAGCCAAGAGGGTTTCTTCTACGAGCAGTACTTC.

The chain couples TRBV12-5 to TRBJ1-1; 8 nucleotides agree with TRBD1. CDR3 size: 17 residues. Germline CDR1 and CDR2: LGHNT and FRNRAP. With 2 bases clipped from V and 2 bases from J, the junction kept 10 bases outside the gene matches. The CDR3 DNA reads as TGTGCTAGTGGTTTGACCTTGACAGGGGCCCTTAACACTGAAGCTTTCTTT. Protein sequence: CASGLTLTGALNTEAFF.

This chain connects TRBV7-2 to TRBJ2-7; 8 bases are a match to TRBD2. With 0 bases clipped from V and 3 bases from J, the junction kept 13 bases outside the gene matches. The CDR3 is 18 residues long. The germline gives CDR1 SGHTA, CDR2 FQGNSA. The CDR3 loop reads CASSLAAVSGLAFYEQYF. CDR3 in DNA: TGTGCCAGCAGCTTAGCCGCGGTCTCTGGACTAGCCTTCTACGAGCAGTACTTC. Full variable domain (missing parts from reference TRBV7-2 and TRBJ2-7): GAGVSQSPSNKVTEKGKDVELRCDPISGHTALYWYRQSLGQGLEFLIYFQGNSAPDKSGLPSDRFSAERTGGSVSTLTIQRTQQEDSAVYLCASSLAAVSGLAFYEQYFGPGTRLTVT.

The chain recombines TRBV6-5 with TRBJ1-6; 7 bases are shared with TRBD1. V was pared by 6 bases and J by 7 bases, with 9 bases of the junction left unmatched. Per germline, CDR1 MNHEY and CDR2 SVGAGI. This CDR3 has 15 amino acids. CDR3 sequence reads: CASRPPTGRNSPLHF. In DNA form, the CDR3 reads TGTGCCAGCAGACCTCCGACAGGGAGGAATTCACCCCTCCACTTT.

The chain recombines TRBV18 with TRBJ2-2; tentatively, D is TRBD2 (5 bases). Germline CDR1 is KGHSH and CDR2 is LQKENI. The CDR3 spans 16 residues. Trimming took off 3 bases at V and 2 bases at J, with 13 bases between the two ends. CDR3: CASSPTGLDNTGELFF. CDR3 in DNA: TGTGCCAGCTCACCTACCGGACTCGACAACACCGGGGAGCTGTTTTTT. The full variable domain, in which reference TRBV18 and TRBJ2-2 provide the parts outside the CDR3, is NAGVMQNPRHLVRRRGQEARLRCSPMKGHSHVYWYRQLPEEGLKFMVYLQKENIIDESGMPKERFSAEFPKEGPSILRIQQVVRGDSAAYFCASSPTGLDNTGELFFGEGSRLTVL.

This rearrangement joins TRBV3-1 (or the pseudogene TRBV3-2) to TRBJ1-5; no clear D gene. The V and J ends lost 1 base and 7 bases respectively, with 8 bases between them. The V gene's germline CDR1 is LGHDT and CDR2 YNNKEL (reference sequence). The CDR3 is 13 residues long. The CDR3 bases are TGTGCCAGCAGCCAAGCCCTGAGGCAGCCCCAGCATTTT. As protein: CASSQALRQPQHF.

V gene TRBV2 combines with J gene TRBJ2-1, with D possibly called TRBD1 or TRBD2 (5 bases each). Trimming left V 9 bases short and J 8 bases short, with 20 bases between. Germline-derived CDR1 and CDR2 are SNHLY and FYNNEI. The CDR3 runs to 14 residues. CDR3 coding DNA: TGTGCCAGGGGGGAAGACGGCCGAGGACATGAGCAGTTCTTC. This codes for CARGEDGRGHEQFF. Looking up the rest from reference TRBV2 and TRBJ2-1 gives the full variable domain: EPEVTQTPSHQVTQMGQEVILRCVPISNHLYFYWYRQILGQKVEFLVSFYNNEISEKSEIFDDQFSVERPDGSNFTLKIRSTKLEDSAMYFCARGEDGRGHEQFFGPGTRLTVL.

V gene TRBV6-5 combines with J gene TRBJ2-7, with TRBD2 as a possible D gene (5 bases). Trimming removed 10 bases at V and 7 bases at J, with 23 bases between. The CDR3 sequence is 14 residues long. Germline CDR1 MNHEY, CDR2 SVGAGI. The CDR3 is CATEDFTGTWEQYF. CDR3 DNA sequence: TGTGCCACGGAGGATTTTACGGGTACTTGGGAGCAGTACTTC.

The chain joins TRBV29-1 to TRBJ1-3; TRBD1 agrees at 9 bases. The CDR3 extends over 13 amino acids. Trimming took 6 bases from V and 6 from J; bases not matched to a gene: 6. Germline V gene sequence: CDR1 SQVTM, CDR2 ANQGSEA. CDR3 DNA sequence: TGCAGCGTGGCCGGGACAGGGTTAAACACCATATATTTT. Translating it yields CSVAGTGLNTIYF.

This sequence joins TRBV6-5 and TRBJ1-2, with 10 bases matching TRBD1. This CDR3 region has 15 residues. CDR1 is MNHEY, CDR2 SVGAGI, per germline. Germline trimming cut 2 bases from V and 8 bases from J; bases unmatched to any gene: 8. The CDR3 bases are TGTGCCAGCAGTTACGGGACAGGGGACATCGGCGGCTACACCTTC. Its protein product is CASSYGTGDIGGYTF.

This chain joins TRBV7-3 and TRBJ1-1; D ambiguous. This CDR3 has 15 residues. Looked up from germline, CDR1 is SGHTA and CDR2 is FQGTGA. Deletions cut 2 bases from V and 6 bases from J, with 16 bases between. The DNA of the CDR3 is TGTGCCAGCAGCTTATCGGGAGGGCATGATGCTGAAGCTTTCTTT. This encodes CASSLSGGHDAEAFF.

J is TRBJ2-3 and V is TRBV9; 10 positions agree with TRBD2. V lost 3 bases to trimming and J lost 4 bases; unmatched junction nucleotides: 2. CDR1 is SGDLS and CDR2 is YYNGEE in the germline V gene. CDR3 length equals 14 residues. The CDR3, as DNA: TGTGCCAGCAGCGCTAGCGGGGGCCCAGATACGCAGTATTTT. Its protein is CASSASGGPDTQYF.

The chain employs TRBV13 and TRBJ1-1; D unresolved. Germline lookup yields CDR1 PRHDT and CDR2 FYEKMQ (reference sequence). The CDR3 length is 12 residues. V was trimmed by 3 bases and J by 1 base, leaving 3 bases between them. In DNA, the CDR3 is TGTGCCAGCAGCTTCTGGAACACTGAAGCTTTCTTT. Amino acid sequence: CASSFWNTEAFF.